The source of this TCR beta chain is a study of CD8 T cells in ankylosing spondylitis. General study points: Eight or nine highly homologous variants formed a TCR beta motif that appeared characteristic of ankylosing spondylitis blood.

This clonotype has at least ten counts. The antigen is not known. With molecular barcodes, quantitative 5'-RACE was used to make the TCR beta libraries. One entry per CDR3 protein results from TCRdb running MiXCR on the 5' RACE reads. Of a few hundred thousand distinct CDR3 sequences listed, roughly 8% are singletons. Trimming took 4 bases from V and 3 from J; bases not matched to a gene: 6. Germline assignment: CDR1 MNHEY and CDR2 SMNVEV (reference sequence). There are 14 residues in the CDR3. This receptor was taken from a male donor with ankylosing spondylitis. The sample comprised blood, either unsorted or a sorted T cell fraction (not recorded which). The rearrangement joins TRBV27 to TRBJ2-7; 7 bases align to TRBD1. CDR3 nucleotides: TGTGCCAGCAGTTCGGGACAGAACTTCTACGAGCAGTACTTC. Residues: CASSSGQNFYEQYF.